The present T cell receptor beta chain was sequenced within a study of Ad26.COV2.S vaccination and SARS-CoV-2 variants (dated by TCRdb to about 2021). Study-wide context: Donors in the vaccine arm were drawn from COV1001, a multicentre, randomized, double-blind, placebo-controlled phase I-IIa trial testing Ad26.COV2.S in healthy adults. Ad26.COV2.S was given intramuscularly at 5x10^10 or 1x10^11 viral particles, as a single shot or as two shots 56 days apart. TCRbeta repertoire sequencing served as the tool for gauging how specific and how broad the SARS-CoV-2-reactive T cell receptors were following Ad26.COV2.S vaccination. The TCR-sequenced set comprised around 30 samples: around 20 Ad26.COV2.S vaccine recipients, 5 placebo recipients and 8 SARS-CoV-2 convalescent individuals. Participants in the trial were split at random into five groups of five each, receiving low-dose or high-dose Ad26.COV2.S once or twice, or else placebo on both occasions. Throughout the experiments and outcome assessment, investigators stayed blinded to trial group allocation. Broader findings and caveats from the paper: After vaccination, substantial breadth of spike-specific CD8+ and CD4+ T cell responses was reported. Comparing responses between vaccine doses or regimens was not something the study was powered to do. The authors noted that the TCR breadth and depth analyses may have underestimated total T cell responses. Vaccine and placebo recipients had comparable non-spike TCR breadth, which fits with the vaccine containing only spike. Compared with placebo recipients, Ad26.COV2.S recipients showed higher spike-specific TCR breadth (P = 0.0014).

In the case of this clone: Its antigen has not been determined. The record has no base qualities; no much larger clone is one base away.

The sample's treatment or condition label, in plain terms: around 19 received Ad26.COV2.S at low or high dose, single or two shots; roughly five received placebo; per-sample allocation not given. Repertoires of vaccine and placebo recipients were sequenced from samples collected on day 63 after the first injection. Cohort 1b enrolled some 25 adults aged 18-55 years at a single site in Boston, USA, between 29 July and 7 August 2020. Ad26.COV2.S was a replication-incompetent adenovirus type 26 vector expressing a prefusion-stabilized SARS-CoV-2 spike protein from the original Wuhan strain. The V end gives up 2 bases and the J end 4 bases, leaving 6 bases in the junction not matched to a gene. Including cysteine and phenylalanine, the CDR3 has 16 amino acids. CDR3 DNA is the only sequence kept; it has 48 bases, read in frame from the first base. Looking up the germline V gene yields CDR1 MNHEY and CDR2 SVGAGI.

The immunoSEQ Assay was used to sequence TCRbeta CDR3 regions. After extraction, genomic DNA underwent amplification by bias-controlled multiplex PCR, followed by high-throughput sequencing. Per the source publication's procedure: Collapsing and filtering of sequences were performed to quantify the absolute abundance of each unique TCRbeta CDR3 region. T cell fraction was estimated by normalizing TCRbeta template counts to usable DNA, with usable DNA measured through amplification of reference genes found in all nucleated cells. Repertoire TCRs were annotated as SARS-CoV-2-specific by exact matching of V gene, CDR3 amino acid sequence and J gene to a known reactive TCR set. The reference SARS-CoV-2 TCR set was obtained from MIRA and was filtered for enrichment in COVID-19-positive ImmuneCODE repertoires, whereby public or cross-reactive TCRs were removed. Based on the MIRA antigens, annotated TCRs were further analysed at the level of specific ORF or position within ORF. Breadth was defined as annotated unique rearrangements over total unique productive rearrangements; depth was the summed frequency of those rearrangements. TCR breadth was compared between groups using two-sided Wilcoxon rank-sum tests. TCRdb retrieved this table from immuneACCESS and kept in-frame rearrangements only. Not all clones are present; in checked studies, unresolved V genes account for under half, and no reason is known for the remainder. Clone size and V and J calls were adopted from that table, with D and trimming inferred from the DNA. In this sample the table shows fewer than 400,000 clones, around nine tenths of which occur a single time. The top ten clonotypes cover approximately 1.9% of the sample.

The receptor was derived from a person aged 18-65 years who received the Ad26.COV2.S COVID-19 vaccine or a placebo. Source: peripheral blood, taken in a trial of Ad26.COV2.S vaccine versus placebo. The sequence links TRBV6-5 to TRBJ2-1; 9 bases in between match TRBD2. The CDR3 region reads CASSYLGREGYNEQFF. The nucleotide sequence is given as TGTGCCAGCAGTTACCTTGGGCGGGAGGGGTACAATGAGCAGTTCTTC.